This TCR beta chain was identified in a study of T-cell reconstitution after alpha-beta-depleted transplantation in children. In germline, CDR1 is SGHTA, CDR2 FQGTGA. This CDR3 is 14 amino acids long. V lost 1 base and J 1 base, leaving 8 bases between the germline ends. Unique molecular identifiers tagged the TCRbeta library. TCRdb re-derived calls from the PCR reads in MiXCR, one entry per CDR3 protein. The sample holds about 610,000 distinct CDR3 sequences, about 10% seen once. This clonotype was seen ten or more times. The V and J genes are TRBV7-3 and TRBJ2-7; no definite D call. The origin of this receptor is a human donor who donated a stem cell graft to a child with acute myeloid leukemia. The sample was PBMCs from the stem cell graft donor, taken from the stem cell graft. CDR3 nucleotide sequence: TGTGCCAGCAGCTTAATTAGTTCTTCCTACGAGCAGTACTTC. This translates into CASSLISSSYEQYF.